This passage covers 20 T cell receptor beta chains from one sample sequenced in a study of blood T cell repertoires in COVID-19. Assay used: immunoSEQ multiplex PCR; TCRdb lists only in-frame clones, some missing. The repertoire holds 190,000 or so clones, with about 83% as singletons. Sample: PBMCs or T cells enriched from blood (not recorded which). Every receptor here comes from a woman under 40 who had recovered from COVID-19.

Turning to this clone: One end of the junction does not line up with germline, which may come from a read error. The gene calls are TRBV28 and TRBJ2-2; D uncertain. The CDR3 covers 13 residues. CDR1 is MDHEN and CDR2 is SYDVKM in the germline V gene. The CDR3 DNA reads TGTGCCAGCAGCTTATCAGTACCCGGGGAGCTGTTTTTT. Amino acid sequence: CASSLSVPGELFF.

This clone was detected a few times. The chain employs TRBV6-5 and TRBJ2-7; 9 bases map to TRBD2. Per the germline V gene, CDR1 is MNHEY and CDR2 is SVGAGI. Trimming removed 6 bases from V and 7 bases from J; junction bases left unmatched: 13. This CDR3 comprises 15 residues. CDR3 loop: CASRVSGSDQGEQYF. The CDR3 DNA follows: TGTGCCAGCAGAGTTAGCGGGAGCGACCAAGGAGAGCAGTACTTC.

This chain links TRBV2 with TRBJ1-6; the match to TRBD1 covers 8 bases. This CDR3 region has 14 residues. Germline V lookup: CDR1 SNHLY, CDR2 FYNNEI. Trimming at V came to 7 bases and at J to 5 bases, leaving 4 bases not matched to a gene. As DNA, the CDR3 is TGTGCCAGCACCAGGACAGGGAATAATTCACCCCTCCACTTT. Protein: CASTRTGNNSPLHF. Filled out from reference TRBV2 and TRBJ1-6, the complete variable domain reads EPEVTQTPSHQVTQMGQEVILRCVPISNHLYFYWYRQILGQKVEFLVSFYNNEISEKSEIFDDQFSVERPDGSNFTLKIRSTKLEDSAMYFCASTRTGNNSPLHFGNGTRLTVT.

This chain joins TRBV21-1 and TRBJ1-1; TRBD1, the table's D call, was not compared with the DNA. TRBV21-1 represents a pseudogene. This CDR3 has 15 amino acids. DNA of the CDR3: TGTGCCAGCAGCAAAACCAGGGCCATGAACACTGAAGCTTTCTTT. This translates into CASSKTRAMNTEAFF.

The chain has TRBV6-2 or TRBV6-3 and TRBJ1-6; weak D call: TRBD1 (5 bases). In germline, CDR1 is MNHEY, CDR2 SVGEGT. This CDR3 comprises 19 residues. Trimming pared 5 bases from V and 0 bases from J, leaving 20 bases between. The CDR3 DNA reads as TGTGCCAGCAGTCGGGGGGACGGAGCGACGATCTCCTATAATTCACCCCTCCACTTT. Amino acids: CASSRGDGATISYNSPLHF.

This sequence joins TRBV5-4 and TRBJ2-2, with D perhaps matching TRBD2 (5 bases). V was cut by 1 base and J by 4 bases, with 11 bases left in between. The CDR3 contains 15 residues. From germline, CDR1 is SGHNT and CDR2 YYREEE (reference sequence). The CDR3: CASSLIRESTGELFF. In DNA, the CDR3 is TGTGCCAGCAGCTTGATTCGGGAAAGCACCGGGGAGCTGTTTTTT.

The V and J genes are TRBV6-5 and TRBJ1-4; maybe TRBD1 (5 bases). The CDR3 length is 15 residues. Germline V CDR1 and CDR2: MNHEY, SVGAGI. The V end was cut by 0 bases, the J end by 8 bases, with 13 bases between. The CDR3 protein is CASSYSGRAWEKLFF. The CDR3 DNA sequence: TGTGCCAGCAGTTACTCAGGCAGGGCTTGGGAAAAACTGTTTTTT.

The rearrangement links TRBV18 to TRBJ2-7; D is perhaps TRBD1 (6 bases). The CDR3 runs 14 residues. Per the germline V gene, CDR1 is KGHSH and CDR2 is LQKENI. The V gene lost 4 bases and the J gene lost 2 bases, with 12 bases spanning the gap. CDR3 sequence reads: CASSLERQAYEQYF. For the CDR3, the DNA is TGTGCCAGCTCACTGGAAAGACAGGCCTACGAGCAGTACTTC.

The V and J genes are TRBV6-5 and TRBJ2-7; 8 nucleotides match TRBD2. After removal of 6 bases from V and 4 bases from J, the junction contained 11 bases not matched to a gene. The CDR3 is made up of 15 amino acids. Per germline, CDR1 MNHEY and CDR2 SVGAGI. The CDR3 reads CASSRYVTSVYEQYF. The DNA for the CDR3 is TGTGCCAGCAGCCGATACGTGACTAGCGTTTACGAGCAGTACTTC.

The V and J genes are TRBV19 and TRBJ1-4, with D possibly matching TRBD1 (6 bases). Trimming cost V 2 bases and J 4 bases, with 14 bases left between them. Germline V CDR1 and CDR2: LNHDA, SQIVND (reference sequence). This CDR3 spans 16 amino acids. DNA of the CDR3: TGTGCCAGTAGTATACTTCCGGGACACGATAATGAAAAACTGTTTTTT. It specifies CASSILPGHDNEKLFF.

This clone turned up a few times. The chain employs TRBV2 and TRBJ2-1, with TRBD1 as a possible D gene (6 bases). Between the trimmed V and J ends, which lost 6 bases and 0 bases, there was a span of 9 bases. CDR3 length: 14 amino acids. Germline CDR1 is SNHLY and CDR2 is FYNNEI. In DNA form, the CDR3 reads TGTGCCAGCAGGGGACACCTCTCCTACAATGAGCAGTTCTTC. Its translation is CASRGHLSYNEQFF.

This chain links TRBV5-1 with TRBJ2-7, with 8 bases matching TRBD1. There are 14 residues in the CDR3. The V segment lost 6 bases and the J segment 4 bases; nucleotides outside the gene matches: 9. Germline loops: CDR1 SGHRS, CDR2 YFSETQ. CDR3 in DNA: TGCGCCAGCAACGCCGGGACAGGAATTTACGAGCAGTACTTC. Translating gives CASNAGTGIYEQYF.

The chain has TRBV6-1 and TRBJ2-3; possible D gene TRBD1, 6 bases. The CDR3 length is 15 residues. Trimming removed 3 bases at V and 0 bases at J, with 10 bases between. CDR1 is MNHNS and CDR2 is SASEGT in the germline V gene. For the CDR3, the DNA is TGTGCCAGCAGTGACGGGACATCTAGCACAGATACGCAGTATTTT. Translating gives CASSDGTSSTDTQYF.

V is TRBV7-3 and J is TRBJ2-3, with D tentatively TRBD2 (5 bases). V lost 4 bases and J lost 3, with 14 bases in between. CDR1 SGHTA and CDR2 FQGTGA come from the germline V gene. The CDR3 has 15 residues. Here the CDR3 reads CASSSTPPGTDTQYF. The CDR3 DNA sequence: TGTGCCAGCAGCTCCACCCCCCCGGGGACAGATACGCAGTATTTT. Complete variable domain (other parts from reference TRBV7-3 and TRBJ2-3): GAGVSQTPSNKVTEKGKYVELRCDPISGHTALYWYRQSLGQGPEFLIYFQGTGAADDSGLPNDRFFAVRPEGSVSTLKIQRTERGDSAVYLCASSSTPPGTDTQYFGPGTRLTVL.

This chain uses TRBV14 with TRBJ2-2; unclear D gene. Deletions cut 0 bases from V and 6 bases from J, with 5 bases between. The CDR3 runs 13 residues. Germline lookup yields CDR1 SGHDN and CDR2 FVKESK. CDR3 DNA sequence: TGTGCCAGCAGCCAAGATCGGTCCGGGGAGCTGTTTTTT. Translating it yields CASSQDRSGELFF. The full variable domain, in which reference TRBV14 and TRBJ2-2 provide the parts outside the CDR3, is EAGVTQFPSHSVIEKGQTVTLRCDPISGHDNLYWYRRVMGKEIKFLLHFVKESKQDESGMPNNRFLAERTGGTYSTLKVQPAELEDSGVYFCASSQDRSGELFFGEGSRLTVL.

The V gene is TRBV12-3 or TRBV12-4, the J gene TRBJ1-1; maybe TRBD1 (5 bases). V lost 5 bases to trimming and J lost 4 bases, with 8 bases between them. The CDR3 runs 12 residues. CDR3 nucleotide sequence: TGTGCCAGCAGTCGACAGATCACTGAAGCTTTCTTT. This gives the protein CASSRQITEAFF.

CDR3 DNA sequence: TGTGCCAGCAGCCAATTGGGAGAGGATGAGCAGTTCTTC. Translated: CASSQLGEDEQFF. The genes are TRBV4-2 and TRBJ2-1; tentatively, D is TRBD2 (5 bases). Germline V gene data show CDR1 as LGHNA and CDR2 as YNFKEQ. The CDR3 runs 13 residues. Trimming removed 2 bases at V and 8 bases at J, with 10 bases between.

The CDR3 is CASSPLMSGSYEQYF. Written as DNA, the CDR3 is TGCGCCAGCAGCCCCCTAATGTCAGGCTCTTACGAGCAGTACTTC. The rearrangement uses TRBV5-1 and TRBJ2-7; D is unclear. This CDR3 is built from 15 residues. Trimming pared 4 bases from V and 4 bases from J, leaving 18 bases between. Germline V gene lookup returns CDR1 SGHRS and CDR2 YFSETQ.

This chain links TRBV6-5 with TRBJ1-3, with D unclear. V shed 7 bases and J shed 0 bases, with 7 bases lying between them. Germline V gene data show CDR1 as MNHEY and CDR2 as SVGAGI. This CDR3 comprises 13 residues. The CDR3 DNA is TGTGCCAGCATGCAGTCCTCTGGAAACACCATATATTTT. It codes for CASMQSSGNTIYF.

This chain connects TRBV4-2 to TRBJ1-2, with D possibly matching TRBD1 (5 bases). V was shortened by 1 base and J by 3 bases, with 9 bases between the two germline ends. The CDR3 has 14 residues. CDR1 and CDR2 from the germline V gene are LGHNA and YNFKEQ. The CDR3 bases are TGTGCCAGCAGCCAAGGGGGGGAGGACTATGGCTACACCTTC. Its translation is CASSQGGEDYGYTF.